Below are 5 T cell receptor beta chains sequenced from a single sample in a study of cytomegalovirus exposure and HLA in healthy donors (dated by TCRdb to the late 2010s). Libraries were prepared through the immunoSEQ multiplex PCR assay. A mixture of 60 forward primers for TCR Vbeta segments and 13 reverse primers for TCR Jbeta segments was used in the multiplex PCR. TCRdb took over this immuneACCESS table, retaining in-frame rearrangements with V and J assigned. Such tables are incomplete; in checked studies, under half of the missing clones stem from an unresolved V gene, and the remainder is unexplained. For this sample there are fewer than 120,000 clones; over 60% appear just once. Around 2.9% of the sample lies in the top ten. Material for sequencing was PBMCs. The receptors originated from a woman aged 55-70 years in good health and CMV-seropositive.

This clone was observed a handful of times. V gene TRBV7-3 combines with J gene TRBJ1-1; 9 bases align to TRBD1. The germline gives CDR1 SGHTA, CDR2 FQGTGA. The junction had 6 bases not matched to a gene; V was cut back by 3 bases and J by 4 bases. The CDR3 contains 15 residues. CDR3 amino acids: CASSFTGGAGTEAFF. The CDR3, as DNA: TGTGCCAGCAGCTTCACAGGGGGCGCGGGCACTGAAGCTTTCTTT.

The chain uses TRBV18 and TRBJ2-7, with 11 bases that match TRBD2. Germline V gives CDR1 KGHSH, CDR2 LQKENI. This CDR3 has 16 amino acids. V was pared by 1 base and J by 6 bases, with 8 bases of the junction left unmatched. The CDR3 spells CASSPRGSGRAVEQYF. As DNA, the CDR3 is TGTGCCAGCTCACCACGTGGTAGCGGGAGGGCCGTCGAGCAGTACTTC. The full variable domain, with the rest looked up from reference TRBV18 and TRBJ2-7, is NAGVMQNPRHLVRRRGQEARLRCSPMKGHSHVYWYRQLPEEGLKFMVYLQKENIIDESGMPKERFSAEFPKEGPSILRIQQVVRGDSAAYFCASSPRGSGRAVEQYFGPGTRLTVT.

A note on this clone: At one boundary the junction diverges from the germline segment, which might be a read error. This chain links TRBV7-9 with TRBJ1-2, with TRBD1 identical over 11 bases. The V gene's germline CDR1 is SEHNR and CDR2 FQNEAQ (reference sequence). There are 16 residues in the CDR3. The CDR3 loop reads CSSSFGGTGGIEGYTF. As DNA, the CDR3 is TGTTCCAGCAGCTTTGGGGGGACAGGGGGAATTGAGGGCTACACCTTC.

J is TRBJ2-2 and V is TRBV25-1; maybe TRBD1 (6 bases). Germline V lookup: CDR1 MGHDK, CDR2 SYGVNS. The CDR3 has 17 residues. Trimming removed 4 bases from V and 0 bases from J, with 15 bases in between. This chain's CDR3 is CASSATPGTPNTGELFF. CDR3 nucleotides: TGTGCCAGCAGTGCGACTCCCGGGACACCGAACACCGGGGAGCTGTTTTTT.

The chain's CDR3 is CASKSGTAPYEQYF. Here the CDR3 DNA reads TGTGCCAGCAAATCCGGGACAGCCCCCTACGAGCAGTACTTC. The chain combines TRBV7-9 with TRBJ2-7; TRBD1 matches at 7 bases. V was clipped by 7 bases and J by 2 bases; unmatched bases: 8. CDR1 is SEHNR and CDR2 is FQNEAQ in the germline V gene (reference sequence). The CDR3 extends over 14 amino acids.